This T cell receptor beta chain was identified during a study of shared clonotypes between healthy human individuals. Study overall: Donors, aged 18 to 49, were a couple of women and three men.

Sequencing used immunoSEQ multiplex PCR; TCRdb keeps in-frame clones, though not all of them. Of under 600,000 clones listed, 97% are singletons. The donors, healthy adults who were HIV-negative, had experienced no recent acute infections or vaccinations. Splitting of CD4+ cells produced CD45RA+ naive and CD45RA-negative memory subsets. CDR3 size: 12 residues. CDR1 and CDR2 (germline): MGHRA, YSYEKL. V was pared by 0 bases and J by 8 bases, with 8 bases between. This clonotype was obtained from a woman aged 25 to 45 in good health. Input material: naive CD4+ T cells sorted from blood. Subset specified: CD45RA+ positively selected. This chain connects TRBV4-1 to TRBJ2-7; D call uncertain. CDR3 sequence (DNA): TGCGCCAGCAGCCAAGATCAGCGCAAGCAGTACTTC. Residues: CASSQDQRKQYF.